This T cell receptor beta chain was observed in a study of blood T cell repertoires in COVID-19. Overall study context: Sites across the United States, Italy and Spain contributed samples from acute and convalescent COVID-19. The analysed material was cDNA or gDNA that came from T cells, B-cell-depleted T cells, or PBMCs.

Germline V CDR1 and CDR2: MNHEY, SVGAGI. The trim removed 6 bases at V and 7 bases at J, leaving 9 bases unmatched. This CDR3 spans 14 amino acids. Original processing notes: From reference gene primer amplification, estimates of nucleated cell counts were derived. Using immunoSEQ multiplex PCR, the repertoire was profiled, and TCRdb retains in-frame clones only, with some absent. V and J calls and clone size are those listed in that table; D and trimming were worked out from the DNA. The top ten clones hold less than 2.5% of a sample with 130,000 to 150,000 clones, around 78% of them seen once. This receptor was obtained from a woman aged 55-69 years with acute or convalescent COVID-19. The specimen sequenced was peripheral blood. The genes are TRBV6-5 and TRBJ2-4, with 7 bases lining up with TRBD2. CDR3 DNA sequence: TGTGCCAGCAGACCGGACACCGGGGGGAACATTCAGTACTTC. Encoded protein: CASRPDTGGNIQYF.